This TCR beta chain was identified during a study of T cell responses to AZD1222 COVID-19 vaccine. In the case of this clone: The antigen is undetermined.

Only in-frame clones appear in the TCRdb table, and some are missing; sequencing was by immunoSEQ multiplex PCR. Found here are around 100,000 clones, 87% of them singletons; the top ten hold 4.2%. Study outcomes and limitations: Clonal diversity may have been underestimated, and the donors were mostly white British, with more females than males. A reported finding is that nearly half of spike-specific TCRs target unmutated variant regions. Spike-wide coverage was observed for vaccine-associated CD4 TCRs, with dominant responses at 160-218 and 743-854.

Germline assignment: CDR1 MDHEN and CDR2 SYDVKM. V lost 7 bases to trimming and J lost 6 bases; unmatched junction nucleotides: 15. The CDR3 is made up of 16 amino acids. This material consisted of peripheral blood, taken on day 0 of MenACWY control vaccination. The V and J genes are TRBV28 and TRBJ2-1; 7 bases align to TRBD1. The receptor comes from an adult in good health. The DNA for the CDR3 is TGTGCCAGCAACCTACTCCGGGACAGTGGATTCAATGAGCAGTTCTTC. Its translation: CASNLLRDSGFNEQFF.